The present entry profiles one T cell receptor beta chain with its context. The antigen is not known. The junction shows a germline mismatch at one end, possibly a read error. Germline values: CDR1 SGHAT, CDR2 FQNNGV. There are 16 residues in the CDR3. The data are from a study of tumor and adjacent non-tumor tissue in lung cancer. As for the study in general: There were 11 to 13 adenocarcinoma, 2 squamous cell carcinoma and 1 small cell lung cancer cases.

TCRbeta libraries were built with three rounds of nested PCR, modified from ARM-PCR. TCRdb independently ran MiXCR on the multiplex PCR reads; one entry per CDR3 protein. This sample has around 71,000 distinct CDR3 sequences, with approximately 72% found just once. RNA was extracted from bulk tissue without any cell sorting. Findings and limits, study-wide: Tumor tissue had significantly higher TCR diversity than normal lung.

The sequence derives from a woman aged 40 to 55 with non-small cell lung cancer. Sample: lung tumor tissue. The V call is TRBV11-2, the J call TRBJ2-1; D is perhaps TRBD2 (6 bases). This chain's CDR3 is CTSSKTLAAPYNEQFF. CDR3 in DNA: TGTACCAGCAGCAAGACACTAGCTGCACCGTACAATGAACAGTTCTTC.